A single sample is the source of the 3 T cell receptor beta chains below, sequenced in a study of T-cell reconstitution after alpha-beta-depleted transplantation in children. Antigens for these TCRs are unknown. Study results and limitations: Newly produced T cells mostly provided counts and TCRbeta diversity after one year, as hyperexpanded clones declined.

As it was prepared, the TCRbeta library received unique molecular identifiers. TCRdb analysed the PCR reads with MiXCR anew, one entry per CDR3 protein. The data show hundreds of thousands of distinct CDR3 sequences, nearly 8% seen once. Source: peripheral blood, taken 360 days after TCRalphabeta/CD19-depleted stem cell transplant. The receptors stem from a female patient between 2 and 15 years old who had a stem cell transplant for Fanconi anemia, so the T cells may come from the graft donor.

In this sample, this clonotype turned up many times. The J gene is TRBJ2-7, the V gene TRBV6-1; TRBD2 agrees at 14 bases. Germline lookup yields CDR1 MNHNS and CDR2 SASEGT. This CDR3 region has 15 residues. Losses at the gene ends were 6 bases for V and 3 bases for J; bases not matched to a gene: 4. The CDR3: CASRRGLAGDYEQYV. The CDR3, as DNA: TGTGCCAGCAGGCGGGGACTAGCGGGGGACTACGAGCAGTACGTC.

This clonotype has at least ten counts. The chain links TRBV20-1 to TRBJ2-4; D is perhaps TRBD1 (5 bases). CDR1 and CDR2 from the germline V gene are DFQATT and SNEGSKA (reference sequence). This CDR3 has 12 residues. With 3 bases removed from V and 5 bases from J, the gap between germline ends came to 8 bases. CDR3 in amino acids: CSASPRENIQYF. The DNA for the CDR3 is TGCAGTGCTAGTCCCAGGGAAAACATTCAGTACTTC.

This clonotype was detected a few times. The chain employs TRBV9 and TRBJ2-3, with 7 bases identical to TRBD2. Germline V lookup: CDR1 SGDLS, CDR2 YYNGEE. Trimming took 0 bases from V and 5 from J; bases not matched to a gene: 12. The CDR3 is made up of 17 amino acids. CDR3 protein: CASSVDLPGGVVDTQYF. The CDR3 coding sequence is TGTGCCAGCAGCGTAGATTTACCGGGGGGAGTAGTAGATACGCAGTATTTT.